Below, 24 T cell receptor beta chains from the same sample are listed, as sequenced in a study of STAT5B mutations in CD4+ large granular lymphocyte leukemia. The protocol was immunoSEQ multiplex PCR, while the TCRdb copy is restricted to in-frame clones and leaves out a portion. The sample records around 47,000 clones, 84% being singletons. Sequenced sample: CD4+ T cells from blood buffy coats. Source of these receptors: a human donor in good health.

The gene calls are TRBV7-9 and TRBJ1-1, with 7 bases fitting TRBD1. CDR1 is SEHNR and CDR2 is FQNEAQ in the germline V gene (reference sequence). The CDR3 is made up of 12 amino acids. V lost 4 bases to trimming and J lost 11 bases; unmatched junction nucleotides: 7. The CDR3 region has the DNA TGTGCCAGCAGCTCTACAGGGGTTTGGGCTTTCTTT. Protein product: CASSSTGVWAFF.

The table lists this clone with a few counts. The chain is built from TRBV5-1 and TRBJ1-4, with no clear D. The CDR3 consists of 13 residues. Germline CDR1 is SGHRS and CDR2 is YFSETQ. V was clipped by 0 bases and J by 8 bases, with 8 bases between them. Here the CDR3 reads CASSLDKAEKLFF. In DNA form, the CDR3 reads TGCGCCAGCAGCTTGGACAAGGCGGAAAAACTGTTTTTT. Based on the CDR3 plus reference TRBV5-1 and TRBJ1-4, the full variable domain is KAGVTQTPRYLIKTRGQQVTLSCSPISGHRSVSWYQQTPGQGLQFLFEYFSETQRNKGNFPGRFSGRQFSNSRSEMNVSTLELGDSALYLCASSLDKAEKLFFGSGTQLSVL.

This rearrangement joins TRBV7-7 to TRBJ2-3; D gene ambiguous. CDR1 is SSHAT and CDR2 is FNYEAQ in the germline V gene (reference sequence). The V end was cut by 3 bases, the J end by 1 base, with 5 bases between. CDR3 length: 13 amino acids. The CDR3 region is CASSFSGTDTQYF. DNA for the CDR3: TGTGCCAGCAGCTTTTCGGGCACAGATACGCAGTATTTT.

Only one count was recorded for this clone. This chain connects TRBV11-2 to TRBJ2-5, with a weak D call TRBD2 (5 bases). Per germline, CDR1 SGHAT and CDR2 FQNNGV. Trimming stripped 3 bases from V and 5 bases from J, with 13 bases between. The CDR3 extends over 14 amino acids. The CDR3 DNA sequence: TGTGCCAGCAGCTTGACGGGGAGTGGCGAGACCCAGTACTTC. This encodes CASSLTGSGETQYF.

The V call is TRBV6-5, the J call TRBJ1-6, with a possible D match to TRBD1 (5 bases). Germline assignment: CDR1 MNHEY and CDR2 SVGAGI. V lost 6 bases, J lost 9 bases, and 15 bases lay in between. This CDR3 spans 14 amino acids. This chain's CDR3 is CASRRGLRGSPLHF. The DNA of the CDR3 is TGTGCCAGCAGGAGGGGCCTGCGAGGTTCACCCCTCCACTTT.

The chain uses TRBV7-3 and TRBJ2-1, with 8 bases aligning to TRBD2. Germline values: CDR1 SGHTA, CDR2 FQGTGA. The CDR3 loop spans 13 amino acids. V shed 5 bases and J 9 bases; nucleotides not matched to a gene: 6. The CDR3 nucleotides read TGTGCCAGCAGCCCACAAGCGGGAGTTGAGCAGTTCTTC. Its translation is CASSPQAGVEQFF.

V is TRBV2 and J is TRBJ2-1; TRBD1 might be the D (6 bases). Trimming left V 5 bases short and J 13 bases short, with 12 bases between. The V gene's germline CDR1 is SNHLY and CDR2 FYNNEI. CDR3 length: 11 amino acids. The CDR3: CASSTDSKQFF. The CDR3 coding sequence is TGTGCCAGCAGTACGGACAGTAAACAGTTCTTC.

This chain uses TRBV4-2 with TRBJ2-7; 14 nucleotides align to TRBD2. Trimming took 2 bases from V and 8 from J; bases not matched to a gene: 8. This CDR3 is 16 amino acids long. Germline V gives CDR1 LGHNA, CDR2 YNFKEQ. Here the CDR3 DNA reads TGTGCCAGCAGCCAAACCGGGACTAGCGGGGGCTTGCAGCAGTACTTC. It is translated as CASSQTGTSGGLQQYF.

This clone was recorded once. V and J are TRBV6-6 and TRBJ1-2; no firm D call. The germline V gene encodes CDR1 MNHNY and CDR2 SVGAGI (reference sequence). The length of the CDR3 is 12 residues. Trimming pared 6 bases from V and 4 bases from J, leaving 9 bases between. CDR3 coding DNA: TGTGCCAGCAGAACCAGCGGCTATGGCTACACCTTC. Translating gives CASRTSGYGYTF.

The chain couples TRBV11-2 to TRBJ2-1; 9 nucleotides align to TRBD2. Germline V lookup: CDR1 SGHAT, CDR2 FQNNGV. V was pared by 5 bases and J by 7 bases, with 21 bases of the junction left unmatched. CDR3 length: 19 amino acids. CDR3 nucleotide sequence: TGTGCCAGCAGCCAGAGGGGCCCTAGCGGGATAATCCCTAAGAATGAGCAGTTCTTC. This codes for CASSQRGPSGIIPKNEQFF.

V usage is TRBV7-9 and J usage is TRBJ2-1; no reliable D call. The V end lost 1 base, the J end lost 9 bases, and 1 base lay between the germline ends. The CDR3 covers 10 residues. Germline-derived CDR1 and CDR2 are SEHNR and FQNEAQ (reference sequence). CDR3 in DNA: TGTGCCAGCAGCTTAGTTGAGCAGTTCTTC. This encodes CASSLVEQFF.

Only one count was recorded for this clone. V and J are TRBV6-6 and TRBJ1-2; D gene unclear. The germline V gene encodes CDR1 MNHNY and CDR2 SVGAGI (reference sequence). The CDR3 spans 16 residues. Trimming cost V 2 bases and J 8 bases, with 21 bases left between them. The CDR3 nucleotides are TGTGCCAGCAGTTACCCCCCCCAACTGTTCGTGGGCGGCTACACCTTC. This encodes CASSYPPQLFVGGYTF.

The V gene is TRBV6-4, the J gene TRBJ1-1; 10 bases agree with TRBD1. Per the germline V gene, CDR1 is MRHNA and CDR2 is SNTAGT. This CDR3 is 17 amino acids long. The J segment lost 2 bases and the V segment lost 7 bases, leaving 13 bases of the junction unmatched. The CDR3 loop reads CASKEGGTGEVNTEAFF. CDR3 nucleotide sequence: TGTGCCAGCAAGGAAGGGGGGACAGGGGAGGTAAACACTGAAGCTTTCTTT.

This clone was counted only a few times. The CDR3 DNA reads TGTGCCAGCAGTGAAGGATCACGGGGATTTGCCTATGGCTACACCTTC. Translated: CASSEGSRGFAYGYTF. This chain joins TRBV6-1 and TRBJ1-2, with unresolved D. V was clipped by 1 base and J by 4 bases, with 16 bases between them. The CDR3 contains 16 residues. The germline CDR1 and CDR2 sequences are MNHNS and SASEGT.

This chain's CDR3 is CASSSPGPGGGQPQHF. CDR3 DNA: TGTGCCAGCAGTTCACCCGGGCCCGGGGGCGGTCAGCCCCAGCATTTT. The chain couples TRBV28 to TRBJ1-5; possibly TRBD1 for D (6 bases). The V end was cut by 4 bases, the J end by 6 bases, with 19 bases between. CDR3 length equals 16 residues. Germline assignment: CDR1 MDHEN and CDR2 SYDVKM.

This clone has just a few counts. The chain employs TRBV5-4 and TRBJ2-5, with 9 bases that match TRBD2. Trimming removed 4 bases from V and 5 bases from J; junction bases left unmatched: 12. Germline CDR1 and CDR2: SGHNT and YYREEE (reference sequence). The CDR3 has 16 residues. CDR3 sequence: CASSPVMAGGPETQYF. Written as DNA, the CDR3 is TGTGCCAGCAGCCCCGTGATGGCGGGGGGGCCGGAGACCCAGTACTTC.

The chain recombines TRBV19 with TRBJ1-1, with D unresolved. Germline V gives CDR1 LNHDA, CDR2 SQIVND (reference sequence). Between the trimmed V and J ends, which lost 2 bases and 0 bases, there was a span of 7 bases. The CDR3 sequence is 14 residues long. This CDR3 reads CASSINGLNTEAFF. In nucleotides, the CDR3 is TGTGCCAGTAGTATAAATGGTTTGAACACTGAAGCTTTCTTT.

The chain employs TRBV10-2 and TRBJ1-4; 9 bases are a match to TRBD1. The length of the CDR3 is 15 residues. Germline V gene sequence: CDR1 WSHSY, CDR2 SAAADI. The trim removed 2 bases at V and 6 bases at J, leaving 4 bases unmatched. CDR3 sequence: CASSELGTGYEKLFF. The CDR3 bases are TGCGCCAGCAGTGAGCTGGGGACAGGGTATGAAAAACTGTTTTTT.

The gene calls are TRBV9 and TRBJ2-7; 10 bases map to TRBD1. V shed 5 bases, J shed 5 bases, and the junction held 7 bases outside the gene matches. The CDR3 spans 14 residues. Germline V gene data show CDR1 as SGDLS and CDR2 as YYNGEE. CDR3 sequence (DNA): TGTGCCAGCAGTTCCGGGACAGGGGAACACGAGCAGTACTTC. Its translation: CASSSGTGEHEQYF.

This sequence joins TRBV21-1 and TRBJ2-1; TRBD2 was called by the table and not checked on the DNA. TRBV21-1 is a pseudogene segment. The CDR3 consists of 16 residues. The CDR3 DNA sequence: TGTGCCAGCAGAAGACTAGCGGGCAGTCCGAACAATGAGCAGTTCTTC. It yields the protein CASRRLAGSPNNEQFF.

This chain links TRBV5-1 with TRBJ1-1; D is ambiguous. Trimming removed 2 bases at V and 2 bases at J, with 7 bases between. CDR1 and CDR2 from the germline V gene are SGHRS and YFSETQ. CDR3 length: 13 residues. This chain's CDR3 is CASSFNSNTEAFF. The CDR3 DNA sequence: TGCGCCAGCAGCTTTAACAGCAACACTGAAGCTTTCTTT.

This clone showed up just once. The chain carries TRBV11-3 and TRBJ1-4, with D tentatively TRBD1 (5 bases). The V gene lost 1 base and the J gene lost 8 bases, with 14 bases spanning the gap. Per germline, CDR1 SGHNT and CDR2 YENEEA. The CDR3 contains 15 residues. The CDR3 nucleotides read TGTGCCAGCAGCTTAGCCGCCGGGACGGCCGAAAAACTGTTTTTT. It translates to CASSLAAGTAEKLFF.

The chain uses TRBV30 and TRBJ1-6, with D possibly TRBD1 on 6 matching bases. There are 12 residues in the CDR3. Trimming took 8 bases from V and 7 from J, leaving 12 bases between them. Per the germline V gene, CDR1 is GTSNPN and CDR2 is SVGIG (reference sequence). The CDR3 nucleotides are TGTGCCGGACAGACCCTAAATTCACCCCTCCACTTT. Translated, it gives CAGQTLNSPLHF. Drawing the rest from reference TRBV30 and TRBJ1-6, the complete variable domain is SQTIHQWPATLVQPVGSPLSLECTVEGTSNPNLYWYRQAAGRGLQLLFYSVGIGQISSEVPQNLSASRPQDRQFILSSKKLLLSDSGFYLCAGQTLNSPLHFGNGTRLTVT.

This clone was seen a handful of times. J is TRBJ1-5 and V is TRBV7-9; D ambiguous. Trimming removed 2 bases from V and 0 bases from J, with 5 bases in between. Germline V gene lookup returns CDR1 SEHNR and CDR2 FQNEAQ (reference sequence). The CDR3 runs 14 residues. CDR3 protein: CASSLSYSNQPQHF. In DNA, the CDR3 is TGTGCCAGCAGCTTATCCTATAGCAATCAGCCCCAGCATTTT.